What follows is one T cell receptor beta chain and its context. Antigen specificity is unknown. Data came from immunoSEQ multiplex PCR; TCRdb stores just in-frame clones and leaves some out. The sample yields tens of thousands of clones, approximately 93% seen once. Sampling times: baseline, cycle 4 day 1, cycle 7 day 1. This sample was taken from a study of OX40 agonist ivuxolimab in advanced cancers. Study-level information: Averaging about 60 years in age, with a range of about 23 to 80, the cohort was about 83% male. Antecedent anti-PD-1, anti-PD-L1 or anti-CTLA-4 therapy was permissible, with roughly 40% having received some. General study points: Low normalized T-cell clonal expansion also characterized some of the nonresponders.

With 5 bases removed from V and 9 bases from J, the gap between germline ends came to 20 bases. CDR1 is PRHDT and CDR2 is FYEKMQ in the germline V gene (reference sequence). The CDR3 spans 15 residues. The TCR comes from an adult with an advanced solid tumor such as melanoma, head and neck, liver or kidney cancer. Sequences were derived from CD4+ or CD8+ T cells sorted from blood, sampled in a trial of the OX40 agonist ivuxolimab. The rearrangement links TRBV13 to TRBJ2-1; D gene uncertain. The chain's CDR3 is CASSAPKAFTSEQFF. The CDR3 bases are TGTGCCAGCAGCGCCCCAAAAGCCTTTACGAGTGAGCAGTTCTTC.